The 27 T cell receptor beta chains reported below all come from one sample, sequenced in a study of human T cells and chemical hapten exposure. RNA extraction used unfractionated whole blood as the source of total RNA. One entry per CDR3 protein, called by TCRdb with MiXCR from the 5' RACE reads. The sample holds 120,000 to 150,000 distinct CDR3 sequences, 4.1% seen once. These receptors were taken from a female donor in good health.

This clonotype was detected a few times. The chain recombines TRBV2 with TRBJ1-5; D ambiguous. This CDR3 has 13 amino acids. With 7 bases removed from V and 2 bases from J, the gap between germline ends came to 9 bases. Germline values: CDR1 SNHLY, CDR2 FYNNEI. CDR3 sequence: CASNGIGNQPQHF. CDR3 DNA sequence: TGTGCCAGCAACGGGATTGGCAATCAGCCCCAGCATTTT.

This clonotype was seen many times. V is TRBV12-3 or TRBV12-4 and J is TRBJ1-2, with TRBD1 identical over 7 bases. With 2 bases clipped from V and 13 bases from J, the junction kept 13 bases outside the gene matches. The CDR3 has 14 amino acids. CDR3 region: CASSLYSGQLSVTF. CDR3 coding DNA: TGTGCCAGCAGTTTATATTCGGGACAGCTATCAGTCACCTTC.

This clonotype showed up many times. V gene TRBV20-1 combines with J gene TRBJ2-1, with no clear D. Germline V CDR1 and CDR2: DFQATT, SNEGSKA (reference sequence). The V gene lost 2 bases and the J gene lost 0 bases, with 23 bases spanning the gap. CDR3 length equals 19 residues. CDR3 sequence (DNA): TGCAGTGCTAGACCTCGAGAGACTCCCCTCCGAAGCTCCTACAATGAGCAGTTCTTC. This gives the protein CSARPRETPLRSSYNEQFF.

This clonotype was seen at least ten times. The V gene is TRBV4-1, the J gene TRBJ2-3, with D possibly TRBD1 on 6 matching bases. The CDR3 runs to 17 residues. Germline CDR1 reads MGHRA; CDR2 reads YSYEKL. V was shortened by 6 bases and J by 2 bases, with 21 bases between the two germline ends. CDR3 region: CASRGGTTRKDTDTQYF. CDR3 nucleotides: TGCGCCAGCAGAGGGGGAACTACGAGGAAAGACACAGATACGCAGTATTTT.

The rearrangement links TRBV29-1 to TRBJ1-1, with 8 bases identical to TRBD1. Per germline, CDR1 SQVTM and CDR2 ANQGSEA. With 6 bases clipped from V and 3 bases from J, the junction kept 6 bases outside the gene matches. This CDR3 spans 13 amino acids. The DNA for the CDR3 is TGCAGCGTGTCCGAACAGGGGGACACTGAAGCTTTCTTT. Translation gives CSVSEQGDTEAFF.

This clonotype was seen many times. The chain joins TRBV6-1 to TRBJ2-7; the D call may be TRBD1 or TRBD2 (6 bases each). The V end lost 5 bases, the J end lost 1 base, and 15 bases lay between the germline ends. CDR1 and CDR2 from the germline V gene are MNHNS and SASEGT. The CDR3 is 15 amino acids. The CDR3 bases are TGTGCCAGCAGTTCCCATTCGGGGGCATCCTACGAGCAGTACTTC. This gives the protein CASSSHSGASYEQYF.

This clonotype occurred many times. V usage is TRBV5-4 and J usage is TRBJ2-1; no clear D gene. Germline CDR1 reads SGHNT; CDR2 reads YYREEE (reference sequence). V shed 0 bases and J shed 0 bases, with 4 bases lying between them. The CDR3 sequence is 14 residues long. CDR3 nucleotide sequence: TGTGCCAGCAGCTTGGGGGCCTCCTACAATGAGCAGTTCTTC. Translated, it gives CASSLGASYNEQFF.

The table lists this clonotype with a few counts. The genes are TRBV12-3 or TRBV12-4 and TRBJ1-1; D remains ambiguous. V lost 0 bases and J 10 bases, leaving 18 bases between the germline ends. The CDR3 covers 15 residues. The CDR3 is CASSLAAPTINRAFF. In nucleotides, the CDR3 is TGTGCCAGCAGTTTAGCGGCCCCCACAATTAATCGAGCTTTCTTT.

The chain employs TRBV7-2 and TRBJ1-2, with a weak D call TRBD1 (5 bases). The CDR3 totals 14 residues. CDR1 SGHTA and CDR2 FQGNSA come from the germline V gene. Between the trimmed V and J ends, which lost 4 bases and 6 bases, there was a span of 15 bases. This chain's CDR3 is CASSSMQGMDGYTF. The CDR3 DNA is TGTGCCAGCAGCTCAATGCAGGGTATGGATGGCTACACCTTC.

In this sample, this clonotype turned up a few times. CDR3 protein: CASSDSGGSNEQFF. Written as DNA, the CDR3 is TGTGCCAGCAGTGATAGCGGGGGGTCGAATGAGCAGTTCTTC. The V call is TRBV6-4, the J call TRBJ2-1; 10 positions agree with TRBD2. V lost 3 bases, J lost 7 bases, and 3 bases stayed unmatched. There are 14 residues in the CDR3. Germline V gives CDR1 MRHNA, CDR2 SNTAGT.

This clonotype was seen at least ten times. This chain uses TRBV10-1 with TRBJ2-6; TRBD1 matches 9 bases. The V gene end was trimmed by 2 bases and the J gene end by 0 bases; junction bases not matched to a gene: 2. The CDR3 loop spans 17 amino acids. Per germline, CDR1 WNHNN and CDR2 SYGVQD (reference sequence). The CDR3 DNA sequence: TGCGCCAGCAGTGAGGGGACAGGGCCCTCTGGGGCCAACGTCCTGACTTTC. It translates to CASSEGTGPSGANVLTF.

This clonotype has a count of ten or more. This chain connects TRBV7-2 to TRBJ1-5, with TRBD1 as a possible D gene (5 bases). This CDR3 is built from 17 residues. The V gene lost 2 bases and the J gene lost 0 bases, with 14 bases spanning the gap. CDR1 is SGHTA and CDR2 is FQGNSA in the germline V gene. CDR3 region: CASSLTSGAYSNQPQHF. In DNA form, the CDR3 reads TGTGCCAGCAGCTTAACTAGTGGGGCATATAGCAATCAGCCCCAGCATTTT. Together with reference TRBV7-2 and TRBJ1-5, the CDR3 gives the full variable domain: GAGVSQSPSNKVTEKGKDVELRCDPISGHTALYWYRQSLGQGLEFLIYFQGNSAPDKSGLPSDRFSAERTGGSVSTLTIQRTQQEDSAVYLCASSLTSGAYSNQPQHFGDGTRLSIL.

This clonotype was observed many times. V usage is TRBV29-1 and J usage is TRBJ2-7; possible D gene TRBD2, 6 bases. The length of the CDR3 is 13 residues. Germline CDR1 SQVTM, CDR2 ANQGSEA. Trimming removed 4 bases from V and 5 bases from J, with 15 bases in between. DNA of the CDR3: TGCAGCGTTGTCCGGGACTCGAGGGACGAGCAGTACTTC. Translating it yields CSVVRDSRDEQYF.

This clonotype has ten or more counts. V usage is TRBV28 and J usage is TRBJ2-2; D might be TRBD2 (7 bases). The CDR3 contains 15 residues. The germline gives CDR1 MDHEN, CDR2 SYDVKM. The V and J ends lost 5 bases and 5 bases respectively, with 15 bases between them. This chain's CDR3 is CASSRAGAQTGELFF. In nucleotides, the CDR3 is TGTGCCAGCAGTCGGGCGGGGGCTCAGACCGGGGAGCTGTTTTTT.

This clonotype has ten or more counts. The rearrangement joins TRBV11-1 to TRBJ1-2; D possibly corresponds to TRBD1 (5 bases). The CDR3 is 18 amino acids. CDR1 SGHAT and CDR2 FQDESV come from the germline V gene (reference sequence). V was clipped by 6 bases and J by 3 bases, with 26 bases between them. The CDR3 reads CASSNKFAYDSADYGYTF. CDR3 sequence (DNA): TGTGCCAGCAGTAACAAATTTGCCTACGACAGCGCGGACTATGGCTACACCTTC.

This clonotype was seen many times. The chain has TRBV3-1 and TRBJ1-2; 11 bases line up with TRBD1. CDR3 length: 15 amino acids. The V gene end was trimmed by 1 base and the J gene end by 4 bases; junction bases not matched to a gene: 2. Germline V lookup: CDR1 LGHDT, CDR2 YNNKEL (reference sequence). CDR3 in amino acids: CASSQGTGGIYGYTF. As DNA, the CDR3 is TGTGCCAGCAGCCAAGGGACAGGGGGCATCTATGGCTACACCTTC.

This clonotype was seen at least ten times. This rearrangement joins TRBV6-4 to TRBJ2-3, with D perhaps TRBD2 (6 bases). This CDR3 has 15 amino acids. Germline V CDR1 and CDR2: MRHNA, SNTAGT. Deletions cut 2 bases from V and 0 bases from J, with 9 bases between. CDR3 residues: CASSDGGASTDTQYF. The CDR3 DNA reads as TGTGCCAGCAGTGACGGAGGGGCGAGCACAGATACGCAGTATTTT.

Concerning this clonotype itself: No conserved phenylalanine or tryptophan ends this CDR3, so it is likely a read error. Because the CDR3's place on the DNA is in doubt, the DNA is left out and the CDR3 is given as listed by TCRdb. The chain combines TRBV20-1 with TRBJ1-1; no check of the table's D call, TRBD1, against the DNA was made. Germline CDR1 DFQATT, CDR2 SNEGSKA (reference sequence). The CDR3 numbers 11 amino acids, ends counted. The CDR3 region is CSASGGGAMDV.

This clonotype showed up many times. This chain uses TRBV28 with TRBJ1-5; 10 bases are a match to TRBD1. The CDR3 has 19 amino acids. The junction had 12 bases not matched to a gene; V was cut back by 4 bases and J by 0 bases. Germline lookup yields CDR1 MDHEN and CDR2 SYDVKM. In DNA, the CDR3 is TGTGCCAGCAGTTCCGGGACAGGGGACCTCCAAAATAGCAATCAGCCCCAGCATTTT. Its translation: CASSSGTGDLQNSNQPQHF.

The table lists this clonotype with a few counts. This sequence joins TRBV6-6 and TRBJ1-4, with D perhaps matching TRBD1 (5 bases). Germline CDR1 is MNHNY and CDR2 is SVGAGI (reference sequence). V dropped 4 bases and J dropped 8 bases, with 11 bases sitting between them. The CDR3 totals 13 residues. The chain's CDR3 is CASSFGGGEKLFF. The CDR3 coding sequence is TGTGCCAGCAGTTTTGGTGGGGGGGAAAAACTGTTTTTT.

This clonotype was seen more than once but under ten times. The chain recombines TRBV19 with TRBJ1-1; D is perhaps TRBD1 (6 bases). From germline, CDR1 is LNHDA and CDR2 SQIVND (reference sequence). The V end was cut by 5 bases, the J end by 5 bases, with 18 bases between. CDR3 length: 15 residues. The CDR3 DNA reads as TGTGCCAGTAGTGCTAAGAACAGGGTATGGACTGAAGCTTTCTTT. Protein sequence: CASSAKNRVWTEAFF. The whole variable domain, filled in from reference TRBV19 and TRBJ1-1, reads DGGITQSPKYLFRKEGQNVTLSCEQNLNHDAMYWYRQDPGQGLRLIYYSQIVNDFQKGDIAEGYSVSREKKESFPLTVTSAQKNPTAFYLCASSAKNRVWTEAFFGQGTRLTVV.

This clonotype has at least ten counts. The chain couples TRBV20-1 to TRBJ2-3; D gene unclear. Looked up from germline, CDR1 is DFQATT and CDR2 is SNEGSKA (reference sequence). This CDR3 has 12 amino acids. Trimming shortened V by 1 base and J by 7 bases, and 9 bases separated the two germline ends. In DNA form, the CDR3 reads TGCAGTGCTAGAGTTTCCATACATACGCAGTATTTT. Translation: CSARVSIHTQYF.

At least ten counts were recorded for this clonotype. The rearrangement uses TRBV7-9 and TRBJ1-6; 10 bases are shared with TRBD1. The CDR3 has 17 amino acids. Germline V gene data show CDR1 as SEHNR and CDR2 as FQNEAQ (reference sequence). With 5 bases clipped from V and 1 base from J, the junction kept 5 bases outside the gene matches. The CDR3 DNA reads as TGTGCCAGCAGCACGACAGGGGGCGGTTCCTATAATTCACCCCTCCACTTT. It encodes CASSTTGGGSYNSPLHF.

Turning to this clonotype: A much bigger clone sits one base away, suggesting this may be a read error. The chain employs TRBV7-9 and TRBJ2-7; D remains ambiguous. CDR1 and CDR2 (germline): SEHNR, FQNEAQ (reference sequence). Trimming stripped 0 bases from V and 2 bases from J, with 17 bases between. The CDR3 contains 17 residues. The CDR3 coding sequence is TGTGCCAGCAGCTTAGCTCAAGCCCGAGGAAGTCCCTACGAGCAGTACTTC. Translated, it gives CASSLAQARGSPYEQYF.

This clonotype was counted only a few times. The CDR3 nucleotides read TGTGCCAGCTCCGGGACAGGGATTCCCGGGGAGCTGTTTTTT. Its protein product is CASSGTGIPGELFF. This sequence joins TRBV28 and TRBJ2-2, with TRBD1 matching over 9 bases. CDR3 length: 14 residues. Germline V lookup: CDR1 MDHEN, CDR2 SYDVKM. The V and J ends lost 8 bases and 6 bases, in that order; junction bases with no gene match: 7.

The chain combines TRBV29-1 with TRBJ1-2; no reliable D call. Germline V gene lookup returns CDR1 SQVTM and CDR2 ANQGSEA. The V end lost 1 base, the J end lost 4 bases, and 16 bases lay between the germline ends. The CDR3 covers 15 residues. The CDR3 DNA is TGCAGCGTTGAAGTAGGCCCTACTTCGAGCTATGGCTACACCTTC. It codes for CSVEVGPTSSYGYTF.

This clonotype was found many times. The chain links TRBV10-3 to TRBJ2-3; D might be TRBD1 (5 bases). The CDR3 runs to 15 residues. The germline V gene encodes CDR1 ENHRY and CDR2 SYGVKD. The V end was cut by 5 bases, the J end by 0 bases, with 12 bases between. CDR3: CAISKKQASTDTQYF. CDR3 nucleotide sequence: TGTGCCATCAGTAAGAAACAGGCCAGCACAGATACGCAGTATTTT.